This TCR beta chain is from a study of T cell responses to AZD1222 COVID-19 vaccine. Study-level findings and limits: Once two AZD1222 doses were given, Spike-specific TCR breadth and depth went up. Nearly half of spike-specific TCRs reportedly go after variant regions that carry no mutations. Most donors were white British, females outnumbered males, and clonal diversity was possibly underestimated.

About this clone itself: Its specificity is unknown.

Sequencing used immunoSEQ multiplex PCR; TCRdb keeps in-frame clones, though not all of them. The data show approximately 110,000 clones, approximately 87% seen once. This clonotype originated in an adult who received the AZD1222 COVID-19 vaccine. The sequencing used peripheral blood, collected 28 days after the second AZD1222 dose.

The DNA for the CDR3 is TGTGCCAGCAGCCCCTCCCTACTAGCGGGATTCAATGAGCAGTTCTTC. As protein: CASSPSLLAGFNEQFF. The chain uses TRBV7-2 and TRBJ2-1; 10 positions match TRBD2. Germline-derived CDR1 and CDR2 are SGHTA and FQGNSA. The CDR3 is 16 residues long. With V trimmed by 5 bases and J by 6 bases, 10 bases remained unmatched.